Reported below is one T cell receptor (beta chain). Its antigen is not identified. The method was immunoSEQ multiplex PCR; TCRdb's version includes in-frame clones alone and lacks a portion of them. Altogether about 130,000 clones are present, nearly 95% being singletons, with the ten largest covering 0.75% to 0.95%. This specimen comes from a study of T cell responses to AZD1222 COVID-19 vaccine. Study-wide findings and caveats: In a largely white British group with more females than males, clonal diversity was possibly underestimated. It was only a handful of AZD1222 recipients who were seropositive at baseline. Reportedly, close to half of spike-specific TCRs are directed against unmutated variant regions. Vaccine-associated CD4 TCRs ranged over spike, dominating at 160-218 and 743-854.

The germline V gene encodes CDR1 SGHVS and CDR2 FQNEAQ. V was pared by 1 base and J by 3 bases, with 10 bases between. The CDR3 loop spans 14 amino acids. The chain employs TRBV7-8 and TRBJ2-7; no clear D gene. The source of this sequence is an adult in good health. The sample in question was peripheral blood, obtained on day 0 of AZD1222 vaccination. As DNA, the CDR3 is TGTGCCAGCAGCTTAGGGGCCAGGAACTACGAGCAGTACTTC. Translation gives CASSLGARNYEQYF. The full variable domain, in which reference TRBV7-8 and TRBJ2-7 provide the parts outside the CDR3, is GAGVSQSPRYKVAKRGQDVALRCDPISGHVSLFWYQQALGQGPEFLTYFQNEAQLDKSGLPSDRFFAERPEGSVSTLKIQRTQQEDSAVYLCASSLGARNYEQYFGPGTRLTVT.